Presented here are 16 T cell receptor beta chains from one specimen sequenced in a study of shared clonotypes between healthy human individuals (dated by TCRdb to the early 2020s). The protocol used for the library was the immunoSEQ multiplex PCR assay. TCRdb holds this immuneACCESS table with in-frame rearrangements only. Some clones are missing; in checked studies, unresolved V genes explain under half, and the rest has no known cause. This sample comprises millions of clones, 95% of them detected only once. The ten largest clonotypes hold more than 0.1% of the sample. The sample taken for sequencing was naive CD4+ T cells sorted from blood. The intended sense of this specimen's cell subset or site label: CD45RA+ positively selected. Receptors originate from a man between 18 and 35 years old in good health.

The chain couples TRBV19 to TRBJ2-2; D is uncertain. V lost 6 bases and J lost 9, with 8 bases in between. This CDR3 region has 11 residues. The germline CDR1 and CDR2 sequences are LNHDA and SQIVND (reference sequence). This chain's CDR3 is CASRRQRELFF. CDR3 DNA sequence: TGTGCCAGTAGACGACAAAGGGAGCTGTTTTTT.

The rearrangement links TRBV7-3 to TRBJ2-2; 7 bases agree with TRBD2. V shed 5 bases and J 5 bases; nucleotides not matched to a gene: 5. The germline gives CDR1 SGHTA, CDR2 FQGTGA. The CDR3 length is 14 residues. The CDR3: CASSPGLTTGELFF. DNA of the CDR3: TGTGCCAGCAGCCCGGGACTAACTACCGGGGAGCTGTTTTTT.

The chain recombines TRBV28 with TRBJ1-1, with a possible D match to TRBD1 (6 bases). The germline V gene has CDR1 MDHEN and CDR2 SYDVKM. Trimming took 3 bases from V and 6 from J, leaving 26 bases between them. The CDR3 loop spans 18 amino acids. The CDR3 loop reads CASSFPHEPTGLDAEAFF. The CDR3 DNA reads TGTGCCAGCAGTTTCCCCCATGAGCCCACAGGGCTAGACGCTGAAGCTTTCTTT.

The J gene is TRBJ1-4, the V gene TRBV10-3; D unclear. From germline, CDR1 is ENHRY and CDR2 SYGVKD. The V gene lost 0 bases and the J gene lost 4 bases, with 12 bases spanning the gap. This CDR3 contains 16 residues. CDR3 sequence: CAISESKAALNEKLFF. CDR3 DNA sequence: TGTGCCATCAGTGAGTCAAAGGCAGCCCTTAATGAAAAACTGTTTTTT.

The chain couples TRBV5-1 to TRBJ2-2; D gene unclear. The V and J ends lost 4 bases and 6 bases respectively, with 16 bases between them. Germline V CDR1 and CDR2: SGHRS, YFSETQ. The CDR3 contains 15 residues. CDR3 nucleotides: TGCGCCAGCAGCCCCGGTGAAGGGCTCGCCGGGGAGCTGTTTTTT. It specifies CASSPGEGLAGELFF. The entire variable domain, with the rest obtained from reference TRBV5-1 and TRBJ2-2, is as follows: KAGVTQTPRYLIKTRGQQVTLSCSPISGHRSVSWYQQTPGQGLQFLFEYFSETQRNKGNFPGRFSGRQFSNSRSEMNVSTLELGDSALYLCASSPGEGLAGELFFGEGSRLTVL.

Turning to this clone: Other DNA sequences in the sample encode the same CDR3. The chain's CDR3 is CASSLTSGSTDTQYF. The CDR3 DNA reads as TGTGCCAGCAGCTTGACTAGCGGAAGCACAGATACGCAGTATTTT. The rearrangement joins TRBV5-4 to TRBJ2-3; 8 bases align to TRBD2. The germline V gene has CDR1 SGHNT and CDR2 YYREEE (reference sequence). The CDR3 sequence is 15 residues long. The V segment lost 1 base and the J segment 0 bases; nucleotides outside the gene matches: 1.

The chain links TRBV10-3 to TRBJ2-5, with D unclear. The length of the CDR3 is 14 residues. Trimming shortened V by 5 bases and J by 5 bases, and 15 bases separated the two germline ends. CDR1 ENHRY and CDR2 SYGVKD come from the germline V gene. The CDR3, as DNA: TGTGCCATCAGTAAAGTGCCCGCCCGGGAGACCCAGTACTTC. Its protein is CAISKVPARETQYF.

The chain carries TRBV10-3 and TRBJ1-6; D unresolved. Germline V gene data show CDR1 as ENHRY and CDR2 as SYGVKD. The CDR3 spans 14 residues. V was pared by 0 bases and J by 7 bases, with 7 bases between. CDR3 sequence (DNA): TGTGCCATCAGTGAGTCGATCCAGAATTCACCCCTCCACTTT. Its translation is CAISESIQNSPLHF.

V gene TRBV7-2 combines with J gene TRBJ2-7; no reliable D call. V was pared by 8 bases and J by 2 bases, with 7 bases between. Per the germline V gene, CDR1 is SGHTA and CDR2 is FQGNSA. The CDR3 loop spans 11 amino acids. This CDR3 is CASRLTYEQYF. CDR3 DNA: TGTGCCAGCCGTCTTACCTACGAGCAGTACTTC. The full variable domain, with the rest looked up from reference TRBV7-2 and TRBJ2-7, is GAGVSQSPSNKVTEKGKDVELRCDPISGHTALYWYRQSLGQGLEFLIYFQGNSAPDKSGLPSDRFSAERTGGSVSTLTIQRTQQEDSAVYLCASRLTYEQYFGPGTRLTVT.

The chain's CDR3 is CAWSPNRAGVHTDTQYF. The CDR3 DNA reads TGTGCCTGGAGTCCCAACCGGGCAGGGGTCCACACAGATACGCAGTATTTT. The V call is TRBV30, the J call TRBJ2-3, with D maybe TRBD1 (6 bases). The germline V gene has CDR1 GTSNPN and CDR2 SVGIG (reference sequence). V gave up 2 bases and J gave up 2 bases, with 20 bases separating them. The CDR3 is 17 amino acids.

The chain couples TRBV30 to TRBJ2-7; D ambiguous. The CDR3 covers 14 residues. Trimming removed 0 bases from V and 5 bases from J, with 14 bases in between. In germline, CDR1 is GTSNPN, CDR2 SVGIG (reference sequence). CDR3 in amino acids: CAWSVSQLTHEQYF. The CDR3 region has the DNA TGTGCCTGGAGTGTGTCGCAGTTGACTCACGAGCAGTACTTC.

This clone occurred once. The chain combines TRBV5-6 with TRBJ2-5; D not resolved. Germline CDR1 is SGHDT and CDR2 is YYEEEE. The CDR3 sequence is 15 residues long. Trimming removed 4 bases at V and 2 bases at J, with 15 bases between. In DNA, the CDR3 is TGTGCCAGCAGCAACTGGCCACTCGGGCAAGAGACCCAGTACTTC. This encodes CASSNWPLGQETQYF.

The rearrangement joins TRBV18 to TRBJ1-1, with a possible D match to TRBD1 (6 bases). Between the trimmed V and J ends, which lost 6 bases and 2 bases, there was a span of 22 bases. The CDR3 is 17 amino acids. Germline assignment: CDR1 KGHSH and CDR2 LQKENI. CDR3 nucleotide sequence: TGTGCCAGCTCCCTCACGATCACGACAGGAATTAACACTGAAGCTTTCTTT. It is translated as CASSLTITTGINTEAFF.

The rearrangement joins TRBV6-6 to TRBJ2-2; D unresolved. This CDR3 has 13 residues. Trimming pared 2 bases from V and 3 bases from J, leaving 4 bases between. The germline CDR1 and CDR2 sequences are MNHNY and SVGAGI (reference sequence). The CDR3 sequence is CASSYGYTGELFF. The CDR3 DNA sequence: TGTGCCAGCAGTTACGGATACACCGGGGAGCTGTTTTTT.

This sequence joins TRBV9 and TRBJ2-7, with 11 bases aligning to TRBD2. Trimming cost V 4 bases and J 3 bases; bases outside gene matches: 6. Germline CDR1 SGDLS, CDR2 YYNGEE. This CDR3 region has 15 residues. In nucleotides, the CDR3 is TGTGCCAGCAGCAAACAGGGGACTAGCGGCTACGAGCAGTACTTC. Translated, it gives CASSKQGTSGYEQYF.

The V call is TRBV5-1, the J call TRBJ2-2; tentative D call: TRBD1 (5 bases). Germline values: CDR1 SGHRS, CDR2 YFSETQ. This CDR3 spans 17 amino acids. Trimming stripped 0 bases from V and 4 bases from J, with 16 bases between. CDR3 sequence (DNA): TGCGCCAGCAGCTTGGGGGTACAGGCCGTTGGCACCGGGGAGCTGTTTTTT. Amino acids: CASSLGVQAVGTGELFF. Drawing the rest from reference TRBV5-1 and TRBJ2-2, the complete variable domain is KAGVTQTPRYLIKTRGQQVTLSCSPISGHRSVSWYQQTPGQGLQFLFEYFSETQRNKGNFPGRFSGRQFSNSRSEMNVSTLELGDSALYLCASSLGVQAVGTGELFFGEGSRLTVL.